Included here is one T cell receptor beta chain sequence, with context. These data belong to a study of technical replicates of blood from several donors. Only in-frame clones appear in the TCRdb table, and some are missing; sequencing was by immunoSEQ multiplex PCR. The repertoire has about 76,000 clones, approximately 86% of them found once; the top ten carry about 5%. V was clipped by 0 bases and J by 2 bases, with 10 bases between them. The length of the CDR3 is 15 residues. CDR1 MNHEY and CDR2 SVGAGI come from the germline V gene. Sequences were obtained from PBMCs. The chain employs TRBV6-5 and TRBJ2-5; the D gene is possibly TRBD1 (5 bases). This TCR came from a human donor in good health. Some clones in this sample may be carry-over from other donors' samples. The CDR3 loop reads CASSYSGQKQETQYF. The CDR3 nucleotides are TGTGCCAGCAGTTACTCGGGGCAGAAACAAGAGACCCAGTACTTC.